Shown below are 5 T cell receptor beta chains from a single sample sequenced in a study of blood T cell repertoires in COVID-19. Sequencing used immunoSEQ multiplex PCR; TCRdb keeps in-frame clones, though not all of them. The sample gives a few hundred thousand clones, over 75% of which show up once; roughly a tenth is in the top ten. Specimen: PBMCs or T cells enriched from blood (not recorded which). The receptors shown here come from a middle-aged woman who had recovered from COVID-19.

This clone was picked up a small number of times. The chain carries TRBV9 and TRBJ1-4; 7 bases line up with TRBD1. V lost 7 bases and J lost 3; bases outside the gene matches: 12. CDR1 SGDLS and CDR2 YYNGEE come from the germline V gene. The CDR3 spans 16 residues. Here the CDR3 reads CASAWGTGAANEKLFF. In nucleotides, the CDR3 is TGTGCCAGCGCCTGGGGTACAGGGGCCGCTAATGAAAAACTGTTTTTT.

This chain uses TRBV9 with TRBJ2-2; TRBD1 matches at 7 bases. Germline CDR1 reads SGDLS; CDR2 reads YYNGEE. With V trimmed by 5 bases and J by 1 base, 5 bases remained unmatched. CDR3 length: 15 amino acids. The CDR3 nucleotides are TGTGCCAGCAGGGGAACAGGGGTGAACACCGGGGAGCTGTTTTTT. Translated, it gives CASRGTGVNTGELFF. The full variable domain, in which reference TRBV9 and TRBJ2-2 provide the parts outside the CDR3, is DSGVTQTPKHLITATGQRVTLRCSPRSGDLSVYWYQQSLDQGLQFLIQYYNGEERAKGNILERFSAQQFPDLHSELNLSSLELGDSALYFCASRGTGVNTGELFFGEGSRLTVL.

The chain has TRBV6-1 and TRBJ1-1; 7 nucleotides match TRBD1. Trimming removed 3 bases from V and 0 bases from J; junction bases left unmatched: 4. The CDR3 runs 15 residues. Looked up from germline, CDR1 is MNHNS and CDR2 is SASEGT. CDR3 in amino acids: CASSEATGLNTEAFF. CDR3 sequence (DNA): TGTGCCAGCAGTGAGGCGACAGGGTTGAACACTGAAGCTTTCTTT.

V and J are TRBV4-3 and TRBJ2-7, with TRBD1 identical over 11 bases. The CDR3 runs 15 residues. V lost 3 bases to trimming and J lost 4 bases; unmatched junction nucleotides: 5. The germline V gene has CDR1 LGHNA and CDR2 YSLEER. The CDR3 loop is CASSQGQGVIYEQYF. Here the CDR3 DNA reads TGCGCCAGCAGCCAGGGACAGGGGGTAATTTACGAGCAGTACTTC.

The rearrangement links TRBV11-2 to TRBJ1-2; 10 nucleotides align to TRBD1. Per germline, CDR1 SGHAT and CDR2 FQNNGV. This CDR3 is built from 15 residues. Losses at the gene ends were 5 bases for V and 4 bases for J; bases not matched to a gene: 7. CDR3 sequence: CASSSLRDRGYGYTF. As DNA, the CDR3 is TGTGCCAGCAGCAGTCTCCGGGACAGGGGCTATGGCTACACCTTC.